A single sample gave rise to the 21 T cell receptor beta chains below, sequenced in a study of blood T cells in healthy people across ages. Next came a second PCR, run for about 6 to 12 cycles, which used a sample-barcoded 5' primer along with a J-beta primer mix. TCRdb re-analysed the 5' RACE reads in MiXCR, keeping a single row per CDR3 protein. The sample records hundreds of thousands of distinct CDR3 sequences, roughly 48% being singletons. Sequencing was done on a sample of blood. The receptor source for this set is a man aged 25 to 40 in good health.

V gene TRBV3-1 combines with J gene TRBJ1-1, with TRBD1 matching 7 bases. The ends lost 10 bases at V and 3 bases at J; junction bases unmatched: 8. Germline lookup yields CDR1 LGHDT and CDR2 YNNKEL (reference sequence). This CDR3 contains 13 residues. This CDR3 reads CATQGGVHTEAFF. DNA for the CDR3: TGTGCCACCCAGGGGGGGGTGCACACTGAAGCTTTCTTT. Using reference TRBV3-1 and TRBJ1-1 for the parts outside the CDR3, the full variable domain is DTAVSQTPKYLVTQMGNDKSIKCEQNLGHDTMYWYKQDSKKFLKIMFSYNNKELIINETVPNRFSPKSPDKAHLNLHINSLELGDSAVYFCATQGGVHTEAFFGQGTRLTVV.

Only a few counts were recorded for this clonotype. V and J are TRBV6-5 and TRBJ2-3, with TRBD1 as a possible D gene (6 bases). The CDR3 length is 15 residues. Trimming left V 2 bases short and J 5 bases short, with 14 bases between. Germline V gene sequence: CDR1 MNHEY, CDR2 SVGAGI. CDR3 protein: CASSYGQRLRDTQYF. The CDR3 DNA follows: TGTGCCAGCAGTTACGGACAGAGACTTAGAGATACGCAGTATTTT.

The rearrangement links TRBV18 to TRBJ2-2; D gene uncertain. CDR3 size: 17 residues. Germline CDR1 reads KGHSH; CDR2 reads LQKENI. With 3 bases removed from V and 6 bases from J, the gap between germline ends came to 20 bases. CDR3 protein: CASSPITSASSPGELFF. The DNA for the CDR3 is TGTGCCAGCTCACCTATCACTTCGGCCAGTTCCCCCGGGGAGCTGTTTTTT.

This chain links TRBV6-5 with TRBJ2-7; D is undetermined. This CDR3 comprises 14 residues. The germline V gene encodes CDR1 MNHEY and CDR2 SVGAGI. Trimming shortened V by 2 bases and J by 2 bases, and 10 bases separated the two germline ends. The CDR3 spells CASSYAGQAYEQYF. The CDR3 DNA is TGTGCCAGCAGTTACGCCGGGCAAGCCTACGAGCAGTACTTC.

The chain has TRBV11-2 and TRBJ2-5; D might be TRBD1 (6 bases). The V gene lost 4 bases and the J gene lost 4 bases, with 13 bases spanning the gap. Germline CDR1 reads SGHAT; CDR2 reads FQNNGV. The CDR3 has 14 amino acids. This CDR3 reads CASSSQGMGETQYF. CDR3 coding DNA: TGTGCCAGCAGCTCTCAGGGGATGGGAGAGACCCAGTACTTC.

The chain joins TRBV7-8 to TRBJ1-1; D might be TRBD1 (5 bases). The CDR3 runs to 14 residues. The germline V gene has CDR1 SGHVS and CDR2 FQNEAQ. V gave up 6 bases and J gave up 1 base, with 12 bases separating them. The CDR3 sequence: CASRNRDRNTEAFF. The CDR3 region has the DNA TGTGCCAGCAGGAACCGAGACAGGAACACTGAAGCTTTCTTT.

A note on this clonotype: The junction shows a germline mismatch at one end, possibly a read error. V usage is TRBV25-1 and J usage is TRBJ1-2, with D tentatively TRBD1 (6 bases). The CDR3 sequence is 14 residues long. Germline CDR1 MGHDK, CDR2 SYGVNS. The CDR3 sequence is CASSRRGGGYGCTF. In nucleotides, the CDR3 is TGTGCCAGCAGTCGAAGGGGGGGTGGCTATGGCTGCACCTTC.

This clonotype was recorded at least ten times. The chain carries TRBV2 and TRBJ2-7; maybe TRBD1 (6 bases). Germline CDR1 is SNHLY and CDR2 is FYNNEI. V was shortened by 8 bases and J by 10 bases, with 12 bases between the two germline ends. CDR3 size: 10 residues. CDR3 sequence reads: CASGGQTQYF. In DNA form, the CDR3 reads TGTGCCAGCGGAGGACAGACACAGTACTTC.

This clonotype appeared many times. The chain carries TRBV18 and TRBJ2-2; unclear D gene. V was cut by 6 bases and J by 3 bases, with 11 bases left in between. The CDR3 has 14 residues. Germline CDR1 and CDR2: KGHSH and LQKENI. As DNA, the CDR3 is TGTGCCAGCTCGGCCAGCCGGGACACCGGGGAGCTGTTTTTT. Its protein is CASSASRDTGELFF.

The chain couples TRBV2 to TRBJ2-4; 7 positions match TRBD2. TRBJ2-7 matches the DNA end more closely, so the J call is doubtful. CDR1 and CDR2 from the germline V gene are SNHLY and FYNNEI. This CDR3 has 14 residues. CDR3 sequence (DNA): TGTGCCAGCAGTGGAAGGGAGGGTCCCTACGAGCAGTACTTC. This codes for CASSGREGPYEQYF.

This clonotype was observed at least ten times. The chain combines TRBV25-1 with TRBJ2-6, with D maybe TRBD2 (5 bases). Per the germline V gene, CDR1 is MGHDK and CDR2 is SYGVNS. The CDR3 is 14 residues long. V dropped 5 bases and J dropped 1 base, with 6 bases sitting between them. The chain's CDR3 is CASSRGSGANVLTF. DNA of the CDR3: TGTGCCAGCAGTAGAGGGTCTGGGGCCAACGTCCTGACTTTC.

This clonotype appeared once. J is TRBJ2-7 and V is TRBV20-1; D gene ambiguous. CDR3 length: 15 residues. Germline V CDR1 and CDR2: DFQATT, SNEGSKA (reference sequence). Between the trimmed V and J ends, which lost 1 base and 4 bases, there was a span of 17 bases. Here the CDR3 reads CSARALRLSPYEQYF. CDR3 bases: TGCAGTGCTAGAGCTCTACGACTCTCCCCATACGAGCAGTACTTC.

The rearrangement uses TRBV4-3 and TRBJ2-1, with TRBD2 as a possible D gene (5 bases). The V gene lost 4 bases and the J gene lost 2 bases, with 18 bases spanning the gap. The CDR3 has 17 amino acids. The germline CDR1 and CDR2 sequences are LGHNA and YSLEER. The CDR3: CASSREGSEEPYNEQFF. The DNA of the CDR3 is TGCGCCAGCAGCCGAGAGGGTAGCGAAGAACCCTACAATGAGCAGTTCTTC.

This clonotype was detected many times. V gene TRBV21-1 combines with J gene TRBJ2-6. TRBV21-1 is recorded as a pseudogene. The CDR3 consists of 15 residues. The CDR3 reads CASSKKISGANVLTF. The CDR3 DNA is TGTGCCAGCAGCAAAAAGATCTCTGGGGCCAACGTCCTGACTTTC.

This clonotype was seen a handful of times. The chain links TRBV4-2 to TRBJ2-7, with 10 bases fitting TRBD2. V shed 0 bases and J 10 bases; nucleotides not matched to a gene: 9. The CDR3 spans 15 residues. Germline CDR1 LGHNA, CDR2 YNFKEQ. CDR3 nucleotide sequence: TGTGCCAGCAGCCAAGATCTGGCTAGCGGGGGTTCCCAGTACTTC. Amino acids: CASSQDLASGGSQYF.

For this clonotype: At one end the junction does not follow the germline gene, possibly because of a read error. The V gene is TRBV20-1, the J gene TRBJ2-3; possibly TRBD1 for D (5 bases). Germline V gene sequence: CDR1 DFQATT, CDR2 SNEGSKA (reference sequence). The CDR3 runs 15 residues. The CDR3 protein is CGARAGHGFTDTQYF. The CDR3 DNA reads TGCGGTGCTAGAGCTGGACACGGATTCACAGATACGCAGTATTTT.

The gene calls are TRBV5-1 and TRBJ2-1; 9 bases align to TRBD2. The length of the CDR3 is 15 residues. V lost 4 bases and J lost 6; bases outside the gene matches: 8. Germline V gives CDR1 SGHRS, CDR2 YFSETQ. CDR3 sequence: CASSLAPSGANEQFF. The CDR3 nucleotides are TGCGCCAGCAGCCTTGCCCCTAGCGGGGCCAATGAGCAGTTCTTC.

The chain recombines TRBV6-1 with TRBJ1-2; no firm D call. The germline V gene has CDR1 MNHNS and CDR2 SASEGT. CDR3 size: 11 residues. Trimming shortened V by 6 bases and J by 2 bases, and 4 bases separated the two germline ends. CDR3: CASRLNYGYTF. The CDR3 bases are TGTGCCAGCAGACTCAACTATGGCTACACCTTC.

This clonotype was picked up many times. The chain carries TRBV4-1 and TRBJ2-7; TRBD1 is a possible D gene (6 bases). There are 14 residues in the CDR3. V was pared by 4 bases and J by 5 bases, with 15 bases between. CDR1 MGHRA and CDR2 YSYEKL come from the germline V gene. CDR3 amino acids: CASSRTTGFDEQYF. As DNA, the CDR3 is TGCGCCAGCAGCCGCACCACAGGGTTCGACGAGCAGTACTTC.

The V gene is TRBV7-3, the J gene TRBJ2-3; D not certain. There are 13 residues in the CDR3. CDR1 and CDR2 from the germline V gene are SGHTA and FQGTGA. With 5 bases removed from V and 4 bases from J, the gap between germline ends came to 10 bases. The CDR3 loop is CASSPATPDTQYF. CDR3 in DNA: TGTGCCAGCAGCCCCGCGACGCCAGATACGCAGTATTTT.

A single count supports this clonotype. The V call is TRBV12-3 or TRBV12-4, the J call TRBJ2-7; D is unclear. Trimming pared 4 bases from V and 7 bases from J, leaving 20 bases between. The CDR3 totals 15 residues. The CDR3 spells CASSSRHKAYNEQYF. The CDR3 DNA reads TGTGCCAGCAGTTCCAGACACAAGGCCTACAATGAGCAGTACTTC.